One sample yielded the 32 T cell receptor beta chains listed below, sequenced in a study of OX40 agonist ivuxolimab in advanced cancers. The assay was immunoSEQ multiplex PCR, and TCRdb's table has in-frame clones only and misses some. Of some 41,000 clones listed, approximately 87% were seen once; the top ten hold about 40%. Sequencing was performed on CD4+ or CD8+ T cells sorted from blood, taken in a trial of the OX40 agonist ivuxolimab. Every receptor here comes from an adult with an advanced solid tumor such as melanoma, head and neck, liver or kidney cancer.

The chain recombines TRBV12-2 with TRBJ1-5; the table's D call, TRBD1, was not checked against the DNA. TRBV12-2 is marked as a pseudogene. The CDR3 consists of 15 residues. CDR3 DNA: TGTGCAATAGATCTAGAGACAGGGGGCAATCAGCCCCAGCATTTT. The encoded protein is CAIDLETGGNQPQHF.

This clone has just a few counts. This chain uses TRBV12-5 with TRBJ1-5, with 7 bases aligning to TRBD1. Losses at the gene ends were 8 bases for V and 6 bases for J; bases not matched to a gene: 7. Germline CDR1 and CDR2: LGHNT and FRNRAP. CDR3 length: 13 residues. The CDR3 protein is CASRDRPGQPQHF. The CDR3 bases are TGTGCTAGTCGGGACAGACCAGGTCAGCCCCAGCATTTT.

The rearrangement links TRBV13 to TRBJ1-2, with 11 bases lining up with TRBD1. Trimming cost V 5 bases and J 8 bases; bases outside gene matches: 4. Germline V gene data show CDR1 as PRHDT and CDR2 as FYEKMQ (reference sequence). The CDR3 length is 13 residues. This CDR3 reads CASSEGQGGGYTF. Written as DNA, the CDR3 is TGTGCCAGCAGCGAGGGACAGGGGGGCGGCTACACCTTC.

The J gene is TRBJ2-2, the V gene TRBV7-6, with D possibly being TRBD2 (7 bases). The CDR3 covers 17 residues. CDR1 SGHVS and CDR2 FNYEAQ come from the germline V gene. With 0 bases removed from V and 5 bases from J, the gap between germline ends came to 16 bases. Here the CDR3 reads CASSLAGGLGSTGELFF. In DNA, the CDR3 is TGTGCCAGCAGCTTAGCCGGGGGGCTGGGGAGTACCGGGGAGCTGTTTTTT.

The CDR3 protein is CASSVQANYGYTF. The CDR3 bases are TGTGCCAGTAGTGTGCAGGCCAACTATGGCTACACCTTC. This sequence joins TRBV19 and TRBJ1-2, with unresolved D. The CDR3 covers 13 residues. Looked up from germline, CDR1 is LNHDA and CDR2 is SQIVND (reference sequence). V lost 5 bases, J lost 2 bases, and 9 bases lay in between.

The gene calls are TRBV30 and TRBJ2-7; TRBD1 matches at 10 bases. The CDR3 runs to 13 residues. Germline V CDR1 and CDR2: GTSNPN, SVGIG (reference sequence). J was trimmed by 4 bases and V by 5 bases; bases with no gene match: 5. The CDR3 DNA sequence: TGTGCCTGGGTCCCGGGACAGGGGTACGAGCAGTACTTC. It translates to CAWVPGQGYEQYF.

This CDR3 reads CASSTGTGVNNEQFF. In nucleotides, the CDR3 is TGTGCCAGCAGCACCGGGACAGGGGTTAACAATGAGCAGTTCTTC. The chain joins TRBV9 to TRBJ2-1; 10 bases map to TRBD1. The junction had 6 bases not matched to a gene; V was cut back by 4 bases and J by 5 bases. CDR3 length: 15 amino acids. Germline CDR1 reads SGDLS; CDR2 reads YYNGEE.

The V and J genes are TRBV30 and TRBJ1-6; tentative D call: TRBD1 (5 bases). Between the trimmed V and J ends, which lost 8 bases and 5 bases, there was a span of 13 bases. Per the germline V gene, CDR1 is GTSNPN and CDR2 is SVGIG (reference sequence). The CDR3 has 13 amino acids. The chain's CDR3 is CALAGGDNSPLHF. CDR3 coding DNA: TGTGCCCTCGCGGGGGGGGATAATTCACCCCTCCACTTT.

The rearrangement uses TRBV30 and TRBJ1-1; D not certain. The germline CDR1 and CDR2 sequences are GTSNPN and SVGIG (reference sequence). With 4 bases removed from V and 3 bases from J, the gap between germline ends came to 12 bases. CDR3 size: 13 residues. CDR3 loop: CAWTLGWDTEAFF. The CDR3 nucleotides are TGTGCCTGGACTCTAGGATGGGACACTGAAGCTTTCTTT. Full variable domain (remainder filled in from reference TRBV30 and TRBJ1-1): SQTIHQWPATLVQPVGSPLSLECTVEGTSNPNLYWYRQAAGRGLQLLFYSVGIGQISSEVPQNLSASRPQDRQFILSSKKLLLSDSGFYLCAWTLGWDTEAFFGQGTRLTVV.

CDR3: CASNPRDRGANVLTF. The CDR3 DNA is TGTGCCAGCAACCCCCGCGATCGAGGGGCCAACGTCCTGACTTTC. The rearrangement joins TRBV5-4 to TRBJ2-6; unclear D gene. The germline V gene encodes CDR1 SGHNT and CDR2 YYREEE (reference sequence). V shed 6 bases and J shed 4 bases, with 14 bases lying between them. The CDR3 consists of 15 residues.

DNA for the CDR3: TGTGCCATCAGTGTGGGGGCGGGAGATGTGTACGAGCAGTACTTC. Its protein product is CAISVGAGDVYEQYF. The chain combines TRBV10-3 with TRBJ2-7; tentatively, D is TRBD2 (7 bases). This CDR3 has 15 residues. V lost 4 bases and J 4 bases, leaving 17 bases between the germline ends. CDR1 and CDR2 from the germline V gene are ENHRY and SYGVKD.

This clone was counted only a few times. The chain carries TRBV18 and TRBJ1-2; 7 bases fit TRBD1. V shed 10 bases, J shed 4 bases, and the junction held 6 bases outside the gene matches. The CDR3 is made up of 12 amino acids. CDR1 KGHSH and CDR2 LQKENI come from the germline V gene. The CDR3 DNA sequence: TGTGCCACCACCGGGACAGTCTATGGCTACACCTTC. The encoded protein is CATTGTVYGYTF.

The gene calls are TRBV15 and TRBJ2-5; D ambiguous. V shed 5 bases and J shed 2 bases, with 9 bases lying between them. This CDR3 has 13 amino acids. In germline, CDR1 is LNHNV, CDR2 YYDKDF (reference sequence). In nucleotides, the CDR3 is TGTGCCACCAGCGGTTTAGGGCAAGAGACCCAGTACTTC. Translation gives CATSGLGQETQYF.

The chain is built from TRBV10-1 and TRBJ2-3; 7 bases are a match to TRBD1. J lost 0 bases, V lost 6 bases, and 6 bases had no gene match. CDR1 WNHNN and CDR2 SYGVQD come from the germline V gene (reference sequence). The CDR3 is 15 amino acids. The CDR3 coding sequence is TGCGCCAGCAGGGACGGACAGGACAGCACAGATACGCAGTATTTT. Protein product: CASRDGQDSTDTQYF.

The V call is TRBV7-9, the J call TRBJ1-2; TRBD1 might be the D (6 bases). The V end was cut by 4 bases, the J end by 3 bases, with 18 bases between. Looked up from germline, CDR1 is SEHNR and CDR2 is FQNEAQ (reference sequence). The CDR3 loop spans 16 amino acids. DNA of the CDR3: TGTGCCAGCAGCTCCCGTCCTCAGGGGTTGGACTATGGCTACACCTTC. Protein: CASSSRPQGLDYGYTF.

The CDR3 DNA is TGTGCCAGCACCGCGCCGTACCCGTTGGGTGAAGCTTTCTTT. Translated: CASTAPYPLGEAFF. V is TRBV28 and J is TRBJ1-1; the D is unclear. V gave up 7 bases and J gave up 7 bases, with 19 bases separating them. This CDR3 is 14 amino acids long. CDR1 MDHEN and CDR2 SYDVKM come from the germline V gene. Drawing the rest from reference TRBV28 and TRBJ1-1, the complete variable domain is DVKVTQSSRYLVKRTGEKVFLECVQDMDHENMFWYRQDPGLGLRLIYFSYDVKMKEKGDIPEGYSVSREKKERFSLILESASTNQTSMYLCASTAPYPLGEAFFGQGTRLTVV.

The V and J genes are TRBV6-4 and TRBJ2-4; either TRBD1 or TRBD2 may fit D (5 bases each). This CDR3 contains 14 residues. Germline lookup yields CDR1 MRHNA and CDR2 SNTAGT. V dropped 6 bases and J dropped 8 bases, with 17 bases sitting between them. Here the CDR3 DNA reads TGTGCCAGCAGGGAACGGGGCTTAGGGGACATTCAGTACTTC. It codes for CASRERGLGDIQYF.

This chain joins TRBV11-1 and TRBJ2-7; possibly TRBD2 for D (5 bases). V lost 3 bases, J lost 4 bases, and 16 bases lay in between. Germline lookup yields CDR1 SGHAT and CDR2 FQDESV (reference sequence). This CDR3 has 15 amino acids. CDR3 residues: CASSLAPGSRYEQYF. The CDR3 nucleotides read TGTGCCAGCAGCTTGGCCCCGGGGAGTAGGTACGAGCAGTACTTC.

This chain connects TRBV10-3 to TRBJ2-3, with 10 nucleotides matching TRBD2. The V gene's germline CDR1 is ENHRY and CDR2 SYGVKD. Trimming at V came to 10 bases and at J to 0 bases, leaving 4 bases not matched to a gene. The CDR3 is made up of 14 amino acids. The CDR3 DNA reads TGTGCCACCCTAGCGGGGGCTAGCACAGATACGCAGTATTTT. Protein product: CATLAGASTDTQYF.

The genes are TRBV2 and TRBJ1-2; maybe TRBD1 (5 bases). The germline CDR1 and CDR2 sequences are SNHLY and FYNNEI. The CDR3 has 13 amino acids. V was cut by 5 bases and J by 1 base, with 8 bases left in between. This chain's CDR3 is CASSLQVNYGYTF. The DNA for the CDR3 is TGTGCCAGCAGTTTACAGGTTAACTATGGCTACACCTTC.

The rearrangement joins TRBV25-1 to TRBJ1-2; D is perhaps TRBD1 (6 bases). From germline, CDR1 is MGHDK and CDR2 SYGVNS. The CDR3 has 12 residues. V shed 6 bases and J shed 7 bases, with 12 bases lying between them. DNA for the CDR3: TGTGCCAGCAGACAGGGTGTTCTTGGCTACACCTTC. Encoded protein: CASRQGVLGYTF.

The genes are TRBV5-4 and TRBJ2-2, with 11 bases identical to TRBD2. The J segment lost 7 bases and the V segment lost 4 bases, leaving 9 bases of the junction unmatched. The CDR3 contains 16 residues. The germline CDR1 and CDR2 sequences are SGHNT and YYREEE (reference sequence). The CDR3 DNA sequence: TGTGCCAGCAGCCAAACTAGCGGGAGTCGGAGCGGGGAGCTGTTTTTT. Translation gives CASSQTSGSRSGELFF.

This chain joins TRBV7-9 and TRBJ1-5; 9 bases fit TRBD1. The CDR3 length is 15 residues. Germline V gene data show CDR1 as SEHNR and CDR2 as FQNEAQ (reference sequence). With 5 bases clipped from V and 1 base from J, the junction kept 3 bases outside the gene matches. CDR3 sequence (DNA): TGTGCCAGCAGCCCCGGACAGGGGAGCAATCAGCCCCAGCATTTT. This codes for CASSPGQGSNQPQHF.

This chain connects TRBV13 to TRBJ2-3; 12 bases align to TRBD2. The CDR3 runs 17 residues. Germline V gene data show CDR1 as PRHDT and CDR2 as FYEKMQ (reference sequence). V lost 0 bases, J lost 1 base, and 2 bases stayed unmatched. DNA for the CDR3: TGTGCCAGCAGCTTAGGCCTAGCGGGGGGGGGCACAGATACGCAGTATTTT. It codes for CASSLGLAGGGTDTQYF.

This chain joins TRBV9 and TRBJ2-5; D is unclear. CDR3 length: 13 amino acids. V lost 3 bases to trimming and J lost 5 bases, with 11 bases between them. Germline assignment: CDR1 SGDLS and CDR2 YYNGEE. DNA for the CDR3: TGTGCCAGCAGCGCCCCTTCGCGCGAGACCCAGTACTTC. Its translation: CASSAPSRETQYF.

This chain connects TRBV5-1 to TRBJ2-3; no reliable D call. V was clipped by 0 bases and J by 8 bases, with 7 bases between them. CDR3 size: 12 residues. CDR1 SGHRS and CDR2 YFSETQ come from the germline V gene. As DNA, the CDR3 is TGCGCCAGCAGCTTGGAGGGTGCTACGCAGTATTTT. It encodes CASSLEGATQYF.

About this clone: Lacking the conserved final phenylalanine or tryptophan, this CDR3 likely reflects a read error. No DNA is shown, since the ends of the CDR3 on it are uncertain; the CDR3 is the one TCRdb lists. The chain is built from TRBV5-3 and TRBJ2-7; TRBD1, as called in the table, went unchecked against the DNA. TRBV5-3 is given ORF status, its function remaining uncertain. The CDR3 is 8 amino acids long, termini counted. CDR3 sequence reads: CARSFYRD.

J is TRBJ2-1 and V is TRBV7-3; TRBD2 is a possible D gene (6 bases). The CDR3 is made up of 16 amino acids. V was cut by 5 bases and J by 0 bases, with 14 bases left in between. Germline V gene data show CDR1 as SGHTA and CDR2 as FQGTGA. CDR3 amino acids: CASSIKGLSSYNEQFF. The CDR3 DNA reads TGTGCCAGCAGCATCAAGGGACTCAGCTCCTACAATGAGCAGTTCTTC.

The chain has TRBV6-1 and TRBJ2-4, with D unresolved. V lost 5 bases to trimming and J lost 0 bases, with 11 bases between them. CDR3 length: 15 amino acids. Germline CDR1 and CDR2: MNHNS and SASEGT. The CDR3 coding sequence is TGTGCCAGCAGTAGCAGTCCACTAGCCAAAAACATTCAGTACTTC. It encodes CASSSSPLAKNIQYF.

The rearrangement uses TRBV23-1 and TRBJ2-3, with D perhaps matching TRBD2 (5 bases). TRBV23-1 carries the ORF label, with uncertain function. Trimming stripped 0 bases from V and 1 base from J, with 11 bases between. This CDR3 spans 16 amino acids. Here the CDR3 reads CASSQSVRARTDTQYF. CDR3 sequence (DNA): TGCGCCAGCAGTCAATCTGTGAGGGCCCGCACAGATACGCAGTATTTT.

V is TRBV2 and J is TRBJ2-7; either TRBD1 or TRBD2 may fit D (5 bases each). V was cut by 1 base and J by 0 bases, with 13 bases left in between. Per germline, CDR1 SNHLY and CDR2 FYNNEI. This CDR3 comprises 16 residues. CDR3 residues: CASSEVTGAYSYEQYF. CDR3 nucleotides: TGTGCCAGCAGTGAAGTTACCGGGGCGTACTCCTACGAGCAGTACTTC. The whole variable domain, filled in from reference TRBV2 and TRBJ2-7, reads EPEVTQTPSHQVTQMGQEVILRCVPISNHLYFYWYRQILGQKVEFLVSFYNNEISEKSEIFDDQFSVERPDGSNFTLKIRSTKLEDSAMYFCASSEVTGAYSYEQYFGPGTRLTVT.

The chain has TRBV11-3 and TRBJ2-5; 7 bases line up with TRBD1. There are 13 residues in the CDR3. Unmatched junction bases numbered 2, after V lost 3 bases and J lost 4 bases. Germline loops: CDR1 SGHNT, CDR2 YENEEA. For the CDR3, the DNA is TGTGCCAGCAGCTTTGGGACAGCAGAGACCCAGTACTTC. Its protein product is CASSFGTAETQYF.